The T cell receptor (beta chain) described here comes from a study of CD8 T cells in Susac syndrome. Purification of the CD8+ and CD4+ T cells relied on negative isolation, and TEMRA cells underwent FACS enrichment. An amount of RNA that ranged from roughly 0.5 to 1 ug was reverse transcribed with random hexamers. Multiplex PCR with immunoSEQ amplified the TCR beta CDR3 across 54 Vbeta and 13 Jbeta. TCRdb called the immunoSEQ multiplex PCR reads again in MiXCR, with one record for every CDR3 protein. Of 60,000 to 75,000 distinct CDR3 sequences listed, 85% to 95% were seen once; the top ten hold approximately 0.25%. The CDR3 runs to 12 residues. Per the germline V gene, CDR1 is SQVTM and CDR2 is ANQGSEA. Trimming removed 7 bases from V and 1 base from J, with 10 bases in between.

Material: CD8+ T cells from PBMCs. This TCR derives from a human donor in good health. The V gene is TRBV29-1, the J gene TRBJ1-1, with D uncertain. For the CDR3, the DNA is TGCAGCGCGATGATAGCGAACACTGAAGCTTTCTTT. It translates to CSAMIANTEAFF.